The clone carrying this T cell receptor beta chain has only a few counts. What it binds is not known. This specimen comes from a study of blood T cells in healthy people across ages. Primers used in a second PCR of roughly 6 to 11 cycles were a sample-barcoded 5' primer and a J-beta primer mix. Each cDNA molecule received a tag from a template-switch adaptor that had 12 random nucleotides. Using its own MiXCR run on the 5' RACE reads, TCRdb lists one record per CDR3 protein. The table lists 600,000 to 1,000,000 distinct CDR3 sequences, 55% to 75% of them singletons, with 20% to 25% in the top ten. The V and J ends lost 4 bases and 4 bases, in that order; junction bases with no gene match: 10. The V gene's germline CDR1 is DFQATT and CDR2 SNEGSKA (reference sequence). CDR3 length equals 15 residues. Study results and limitations: Naive CD4+ cells and diversity were both higher in long-lived donors than in aged donors. Estimates based on one million T cells were treated as lower bounds.

This chain joins TRBV20-1 and TRBJ2-7; 10 bases are a match to TRBD1. Source material: blood. This clonotype was sampled from a man aged 25 to 40 in good health. The CDR3 loop reads CSATPSGDRGYEQYF. The CDR3 DNA reads as TGCAGTGCTACCCCCTCTGGGGACAGGGGTTACGAGCAGTACTTC.